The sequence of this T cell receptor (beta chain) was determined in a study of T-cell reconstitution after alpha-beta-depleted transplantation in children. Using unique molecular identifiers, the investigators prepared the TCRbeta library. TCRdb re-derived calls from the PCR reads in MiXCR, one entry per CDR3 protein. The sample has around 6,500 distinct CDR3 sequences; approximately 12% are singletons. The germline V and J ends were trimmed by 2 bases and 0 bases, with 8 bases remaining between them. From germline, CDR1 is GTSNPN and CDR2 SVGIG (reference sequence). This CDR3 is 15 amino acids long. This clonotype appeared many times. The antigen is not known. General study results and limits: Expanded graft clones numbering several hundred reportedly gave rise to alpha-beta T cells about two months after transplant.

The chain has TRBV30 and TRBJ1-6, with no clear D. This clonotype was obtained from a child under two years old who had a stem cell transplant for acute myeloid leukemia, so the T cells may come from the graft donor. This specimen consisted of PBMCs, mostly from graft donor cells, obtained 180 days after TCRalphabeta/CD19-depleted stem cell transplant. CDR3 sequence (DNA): TGTGCCTGGAGTAGCGGAAGCTCCTATAATTCACCCCTCCACTTT. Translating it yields CAWSSGSSYNSPLHF.